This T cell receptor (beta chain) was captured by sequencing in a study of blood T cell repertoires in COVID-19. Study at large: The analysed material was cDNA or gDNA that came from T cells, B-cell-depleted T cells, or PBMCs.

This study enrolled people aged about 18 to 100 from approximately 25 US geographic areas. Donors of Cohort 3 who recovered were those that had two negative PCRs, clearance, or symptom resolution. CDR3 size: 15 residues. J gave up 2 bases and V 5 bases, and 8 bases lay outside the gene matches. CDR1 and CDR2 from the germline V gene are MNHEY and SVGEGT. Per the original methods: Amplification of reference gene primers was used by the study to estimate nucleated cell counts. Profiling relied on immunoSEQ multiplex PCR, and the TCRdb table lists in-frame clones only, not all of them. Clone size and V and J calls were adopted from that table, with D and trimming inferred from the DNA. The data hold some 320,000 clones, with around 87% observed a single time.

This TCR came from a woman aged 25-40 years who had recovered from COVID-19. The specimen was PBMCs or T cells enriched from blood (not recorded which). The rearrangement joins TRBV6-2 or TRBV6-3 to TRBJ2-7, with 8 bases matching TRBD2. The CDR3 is CASSRTSSSAYEQYF. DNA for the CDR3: TGTGCCAGCAGTCGGACTAGCTCGTCGGCCTACGAGCAGTACTTC.